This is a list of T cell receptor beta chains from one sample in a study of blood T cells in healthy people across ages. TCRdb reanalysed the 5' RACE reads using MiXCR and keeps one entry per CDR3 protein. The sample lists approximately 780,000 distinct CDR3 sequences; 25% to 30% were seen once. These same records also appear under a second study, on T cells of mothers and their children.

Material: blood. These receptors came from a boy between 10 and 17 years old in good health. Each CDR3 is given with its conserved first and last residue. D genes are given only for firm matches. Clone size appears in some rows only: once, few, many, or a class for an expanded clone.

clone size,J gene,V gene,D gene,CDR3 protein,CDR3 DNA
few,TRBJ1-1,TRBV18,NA,CASSPRSDSNTEAFF,TGTGCCAGCTCACCACGGTCGGACTCGAACACTGAAGCTTTCTTT
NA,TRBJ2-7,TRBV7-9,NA,CASSLEAELAIEQYF,TGTGCCAGCAGCTTAGAGGCAGAGCTAGCGATCGAGCAGTACTTC
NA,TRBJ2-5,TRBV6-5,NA,CASSSPSGGDETQYF,TGTGCCAGCAGTTCGCCCTCCGGGGGAGATGAGACCCAGTACTTC
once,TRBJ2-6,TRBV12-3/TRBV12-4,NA,CASSHRGAGANVPTF,TGTGCCAGCAGCCACCGGGGGGCTGGGGCCAACGTCCCGACTTTC
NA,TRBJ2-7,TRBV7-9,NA,CASSLVAGSSSYEQYF,TGTGCCAGCAGCTTAGTGGCGGGATCGAGCTCCTACGAGCAGTACTTC
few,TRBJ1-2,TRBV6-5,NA,CASSLLVGLDYGYTF,TGTGCCAGCAGTCTCCTCGTGGGGCTGGACTATGGCTACACCTTC
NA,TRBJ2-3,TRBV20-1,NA,CRVTGSTPGTDTQYF,TGCAGGGTTACAGGGTCTACCCCCGGGACAGATACGCAGTATTTT
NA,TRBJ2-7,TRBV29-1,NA,CSVESRGGEQYF,TGCAGCGTTGAGTCAAGAGGGGGCGAGCAGTACTTC
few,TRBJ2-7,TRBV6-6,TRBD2,CASSYLTSGVAYEQYF,TGTGCCAGCAGTTACCTGACTAGCGGGGTTGCCTACGAGCAGTACTTC
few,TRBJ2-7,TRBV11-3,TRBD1,CASSSRTDRGEQYF,TGTGCCAGCAGTTCGAGGACCGACAGGGGCGAGCAGTACTTC
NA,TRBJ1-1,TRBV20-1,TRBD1,CSAFTGEGNTEAFF,TGCAGTGCTTTTACAGGGGAAGGGAACACTGAAGCTTTCTTT
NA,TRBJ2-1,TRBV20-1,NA,CSARGRLPSSYNEQFF,TGCAGTGCTAGAGGGCGTCTCCCGAGCTCCTACAATGAGCAGTTCTTC
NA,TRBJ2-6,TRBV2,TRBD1,CASSGIQGASISGANVLTF,TGTGCCAGCAGTGGGATACAGGGGGCGTCTATCTCTGGGGCCAACGTCCTGACTTTC
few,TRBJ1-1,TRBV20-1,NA,CSAKLGGRTEAFF,TGCAGTGCTAAACTCGGGGGTAGAACTGAAGCTTTCTTT
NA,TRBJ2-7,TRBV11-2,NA,CASTLGWGGQLPDEQYF,TGTGCCAGCACCCTGGGGTGGGGGGGACAGCTCCCCGACGAGCAGTACTTC
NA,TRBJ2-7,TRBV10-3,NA,CAISDKSYEQYF,TGTGCCATCAGTGACAAATCCTACGAGCAGTACTTC
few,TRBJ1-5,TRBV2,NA,CASSADRRVNQPQHF,TGTGCCAGCAGCGCCGACAGGCGGGTCAATCAGCCCCAGCATTTT
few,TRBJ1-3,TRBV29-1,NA,CSVKTHFDGDTIYF,TGCAGCGTCAAGACCCATTTCGACGGGGACACCATATATTTT
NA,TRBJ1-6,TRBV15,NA,CATSRKGFDSPLHF,TGTGCCACCAGCAGGAAAGGGTTCGATTCACCCCTCCACTTT
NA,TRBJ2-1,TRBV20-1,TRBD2,CSATPGGGGQNNEQFF,TGCAGTGCTACGCCTGGGGGCGGGGGGCAGAACAATGAGCAGTTCTTC
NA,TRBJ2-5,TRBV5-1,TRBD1,CASSPDRGGTETQYF,TGCGCCAGCAGCCCAGACAGGGGTGGGACGGAGACCCAGTACTTC
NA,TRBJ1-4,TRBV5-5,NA,CASSLGLGARGKLFF,TGTGCCAGCAGCTTGGGGCTGGGGGCGCGGGGAAAACTGTTTTTT
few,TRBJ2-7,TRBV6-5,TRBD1,CASSYRQTGTGGRWEQYF,TGTGCCAGCAGTTATCGCCAGACCGGGACAGGGGGCCGATGGGAGCAGTACTTC
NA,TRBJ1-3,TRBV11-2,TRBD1,CATGTGETGNTIYF,TGTGCCACCGGGACAGGGGAAACTGGAAACACCATATATTTT
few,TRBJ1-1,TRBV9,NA,CASSTEGVFSEAFF,TGTGCCAGCAGCACGGAAGGAGTCTTCAGTGAAGCTTTCTTT
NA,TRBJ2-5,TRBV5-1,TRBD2,CASSFTSGTYQETQYF,TGCGCCAGCAGCTTTACTAGCGGGACCTACCAAGAGACCCAGTACTTC
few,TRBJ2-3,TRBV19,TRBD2,CASSPPAGPTDTQYF,TGTGCCAGTAGTCCCCCAGCGGGACCCACAGATACGCAGTATTTT
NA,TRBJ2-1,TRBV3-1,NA,CASSQGRLGHEQFF,TGTGCCAGCAGCCAGGGGAGACTCGGGCATGAGCAGTTCTTC
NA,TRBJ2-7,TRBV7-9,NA,CASSHPGSGTYEQYF,TGTGCCAGCAGCCACCCAGGCAGTGGTACCTACGAGCAGTACTTC
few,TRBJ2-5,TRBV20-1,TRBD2,CSARLAGTQETQYF,TGCAGTGCTCGGCTAGCGGGGACCCAAGAGACCCAGTACTTC
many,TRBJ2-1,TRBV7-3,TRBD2,CASAVGTSGNNEQFF,TGTGCCAGCGCCGTTGGGACTAGCGGCAACAATGAGCAGTTCTTC
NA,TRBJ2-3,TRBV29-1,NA,CSLGWVPDTQYF,TGCAGTCTAGGTTGGGTTCCAGATACGCAGTATTTT
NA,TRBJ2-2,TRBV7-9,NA,CASSTIVAGELFF,TGTGCCAGCAGCACCATAGTCGCCGGGGAGCTGTTTTTT
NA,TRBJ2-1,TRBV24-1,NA,CATSDLGQGRYNEQFF,TGTGCCACCAGTGATTTGGGGCAGGGACGCTACAATGAGCAGTTCTTC
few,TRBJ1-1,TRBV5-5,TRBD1,CASTFTGVTEAFF,TGTGCCAGCACCTTTACAGGGGTCACTGAAGCTTTCTTT
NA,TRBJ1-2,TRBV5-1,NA,CASSGTYSPKTYGYTF,TGCGCCAGCAGCGGTACATACTCCCCAAAGACATATGGCTACACCTTC
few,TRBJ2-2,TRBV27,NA,CASRGFTGELFF,TGTGCCAGCAGGGGGTTTACCGGGGAGCTGTTTTTT
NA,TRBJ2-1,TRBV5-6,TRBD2,CASSLSASGGPQFF,TGTGCCAGCAGCTTGTCGGCTAGCGGGGGACCGCAGTTCTTC
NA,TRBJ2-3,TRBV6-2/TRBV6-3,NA,CASSYSIPDTQYF,TGTGCCAGCAGTTACTCGATCCCCGATACGCAGTATTTT
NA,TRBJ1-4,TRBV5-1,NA,CASRRDLPTNEKLFF,TGCGCCAGCAGGAGGGACTTACCAACTAATGAAAAACTGTTTTTT
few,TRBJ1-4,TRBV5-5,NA,CASSRADEKLFF,TGTGCCAGCTCCCGGGCGGATGAAAAACTGTTTTTT
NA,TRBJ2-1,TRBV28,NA,CASSLSGRGLFF,TGTGCCAGCAGTTTAAGCGGAAGGGGTTTATTCTTC
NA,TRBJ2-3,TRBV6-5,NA,CASSPGGSTQYF,TGTGCCAGCAGTCCTGGGGGCAGTACGCAGTATTTT
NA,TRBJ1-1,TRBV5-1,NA,CACSFLQGNTEAFF,TGCGCCTGCAGCTTTCTTCAGGGCAACACTGAAGCTTTCTTT
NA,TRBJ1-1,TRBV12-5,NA,CASGLPREGTEAFF,TGTGCTAGTGGGCTCCCGAGAGAGGGCACTGAAGCTTTCTTT
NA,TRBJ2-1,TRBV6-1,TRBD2,CASQAGTSVRQQFF,TGTGCCAGCCAGGCCGGGACTAGCGTTCGGCAGCAGTTCTTC
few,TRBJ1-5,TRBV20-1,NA,CSAFRDVENQPQHF,TGCAGTGCTTTTCGGGACGTTGAGAATCAGCCCCAGCATTTT
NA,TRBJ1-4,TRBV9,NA,CASSVGLETNEKLFF,TGTGCCAGCAGTGTAGGTCTAGAGACTAATGAAAAACTGTTTTTT
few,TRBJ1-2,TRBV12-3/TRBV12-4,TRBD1,CASSLSLTGRYGYTF,TGTGCCAGCAGTTTATCCCTGACAGGGCGCTATGGCTACACCTTC
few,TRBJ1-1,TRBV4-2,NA,CASSQDQAKEAFF,TGTGCCAGCAGCCAAGATCAGGCCAAGGAAGCTTTCTTT
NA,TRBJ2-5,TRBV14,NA,CASSQDPPGHRSFF,TGTGCCAGCAGCCAAGATCCTCCCGGACACCGTTCGTTCTTC
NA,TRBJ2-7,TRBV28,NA,CASRQGVSYEQYF,TGTGCCAGCAGGCAAGGGGTCTCCTACGAGCAGTACTTC
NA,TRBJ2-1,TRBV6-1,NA,CATLTGGDEQFF,TGTGCCACCTTAACAGGGGGGGATGAGCAGTTCTTC
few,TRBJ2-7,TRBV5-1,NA,CASSLSLNSYEQYF,TGCGCCAGCAGCTTGTCCTTAAACAGCTACGAGCAGTACTTC
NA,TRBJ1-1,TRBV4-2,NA,CASSQPANTEAFF,TGTGCCAGCAGCCAACCAGCCAACACTGAAGCTTTCTTT
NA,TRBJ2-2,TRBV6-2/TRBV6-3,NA,CAASRGTGELFF,TGTGCCGCCTCCAGGGGTACCGGGGAGCTGTTTTTT
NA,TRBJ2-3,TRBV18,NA,CASSPLTGDTDTQYF,TGTGCCAGCTCACCACTCACAGGAGACACAGATACGCAGTATTTT
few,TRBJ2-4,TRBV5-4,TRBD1,CASSRQGAVDIQYF,TGTGCCAGCAGCCGACAGGGGGCAGTGGACATTCAGTACTTC
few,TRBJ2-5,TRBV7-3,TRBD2,CASSFSGGGPQETQYF,TGTGCCAGCAGCTTCTCCGGGGGGGGCCCCCAAGAGACCCAGTACTTC